Only a few counts were recorded for the clone carrying this T cell receptor beta chain. Sample time point: pre-sensitization, week 0. Treatment of the sample: therapeutic diphenylcyclopropenone sensitization with weekly scalp DPC. Every donor had alopecia and was 18 to 70 years old; all were suitable for DPC. The sample belongs to a study of human T cells and chemical hapten exposure. Across the whole study: While the approximately 24-week study was under way, patients received diphenylcyclopropenone on the scalp every week. Small pooled library volume differences mainly caused per-sample TCR yield variation.

The library tagged individual cDNA molecules with unique molecular identifiers. TCRdb reprocessed the RACE reads with MiXCR, giving one entry per CDR3 protein. The table shows more than 250,000 distinct CDR3 sequences, with around 9.3% occurring only once. This CDR3 is 14 amino acids long. V gave up 4 bases and J gave up 7 bases; unmatched junction bases: 6. Germline loops: CDR1 LGHNA, CDR2 YNFKEQ. The sequencing used whole blood, collected in connection with sensitization to the hapten diphenylcyclopropenone (DPC). J is TRBJ1-5 and V is TRBV4-2, with 8 bases fitting TRBD1. The TCR sequence derives from a woman aged 35 to 49 with alopecia areata. Some clones in this sample may be carry-over from other donors' samples. The DNA of the CDR3 is TGTGCCAGCAGCCGCCAGGGGGCCGGACAGCCCCAGCATTTT. Protein product: CASSRQGAGQPQHF.